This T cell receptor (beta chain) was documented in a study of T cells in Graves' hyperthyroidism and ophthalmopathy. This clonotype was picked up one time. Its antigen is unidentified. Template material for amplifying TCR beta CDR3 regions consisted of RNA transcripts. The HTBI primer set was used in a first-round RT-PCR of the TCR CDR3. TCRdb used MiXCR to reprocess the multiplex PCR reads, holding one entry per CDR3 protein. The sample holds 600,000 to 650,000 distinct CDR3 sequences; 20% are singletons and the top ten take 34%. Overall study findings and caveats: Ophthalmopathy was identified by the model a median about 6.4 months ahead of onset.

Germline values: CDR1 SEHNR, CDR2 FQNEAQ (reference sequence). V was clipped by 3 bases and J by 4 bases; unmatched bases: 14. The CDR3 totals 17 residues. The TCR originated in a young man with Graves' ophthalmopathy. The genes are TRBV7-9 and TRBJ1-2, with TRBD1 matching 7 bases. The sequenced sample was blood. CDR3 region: CASSFGTALARGYGYTF. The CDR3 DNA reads TGTGCCAGCAGCTTCGGGACAGCCCTAGCGAGGGGCTATGGCTACACCTTC.